The rows below give T cell receptor beta chains drawn from one sample of a study of vaccination and CD4 T cells after COVID-19. TCRdb redid the calling of the PCR reads with MiXCR, one entry per CDR3 protein. The table shows about 23,000 distinct CDR3 sequences, with 35% occurring only once. The antigens for these receptors are not known. This material consisted of CD4+ T cells from blood, cultured in vitro, taken about 7 months after SARS-CoV-2 vaccination. Source of these receptors: a human donor who had recovered from COVID-19. Both conserved end residues are part of each CDR3. Fields, in order: J gene, V gene, clone size, D gene, CDR3 DNA, CDR3 protein. The D gene is left open where the match is weak. Clone size is shown for a subset of rows, as once, few, many or a class of expanded clone.

>TRBJ2-1|TRBV7-9|few|NA
TGTGCCAGCAGCCCCTCGCTGGTAAATGAGCAGTTCTTC
CASSPSLVNEQFF
>TRBJ2-7|TRBV28|NA|TRBD1
TGTGCCAGCAGTGTAACTACCGGGACAGGGATCCACGAGCAGTACTTC
CASSVTTGTGIHEQYF
>TRBJ2-2|TRBV28|NA|NA
TGTGCCAGCAGAAGGAATCCCCAGGACACCGGGGAGCTGTTTTTT
CASRRNPQDTGELFF
>TRBJ1-5|TRBV20-1|medium-sized|TRBD1
TGCAGTGCGGGGACAGGGGGGAATCAGCCCCAGCATTTT
CSAGTGGNQPQHF
>TRBJ2-1|TRBV20-1|NA|TRBD2
TGCAGTGCTAGAGGACTCACTAGCGGCCCCTACAATGAGCAGTTCTTC
CSARGLTSGPYNEQFF
>TRBJ2-1|TRBV7-3|NA|NA
TGTGCCAGCAGCAGGTCCCCGGGCAATGAGCAGTTCTTC
CASSRSPGNEQFF
>TRBJ1-2|TRBV28|few|TRBD1
TGTGCCAGCAGGGGTACAGGGGTAACCCCCGCTGACTATGGCTACACCTTC
CASRGTGVTPADYGYTF
>TRBJ1-4|TRBV20-1|NA|TRBD1
TGCAGTGCTAGGCCCCCAACAGGGGATGGTGAAAAACTGTTTTTT
CSARPPTGDGEKLFF
>TRBJ2-5|TRBV5-8|NA|NA
TGTGCCAGCAGCTTGGAGTCCCAAGAGACCCAGTACTTC
CASSLESQETQYF
>TRBJ2-1|TRBV27|NA|TRBD2
TGTGCCAGCAGTTTATACGCGGGAGGGCCGCAGTTCTTC
CASSLYAGGPQFF
>TRBJ1-1|TRBV7-2|few|NA
TGTGCCAGCAGCTGGAGGGGGGGAGTTGAAGCTTTCTTT
CASSWRGGVEAFF
>TRBJ2-5|TRBV7-2|NA|TRBD2
TGTGCCAGCAGCCCAATAGCGGGAGAGGGAGAGACCCAGTACTTC
CASSPIAGEGETQYF
>TRBJ2-3|TRBV24-1|NA|NA
TGTGCCACCAGTGATGCGGACATGACTACGCAGTATTTT
CATSDADMTTQYF
>TRBJ1-5|TRBV7-2|NA|NA
TGTGCCAGCAGCTTAGGAGGAAGGGGGGGGCCCCAGCATTTT
CASSLGGRGGPQHF
>TRBJ2-5|TRBV5-4|NA|NA
TGTGCCAGCAGCTCGGCGTGGGCTCGGAAAGAGACCCAGTACTTC
CASSSAWARKETQYF
>TRBJ2-7|TRBV7-2|few|NA
TGTGCCAGCAGCCTGTTCGGGACTCCTACCTACGAGCAGTACTTC
CASSLFGTPTYEQYF
>TRBJ1-6|TRBV20-1|few|NA
TGCAGTGCTAGAGTCTTCGGAGGGGACGACTCTGCCCTCCACTTT
CSARVFGGDDSALHF
>TRBJ2-7|TRBV29-1|once|NA
TGCAGCGTTGTTTGGGACGAAAGAGCCTACGAGCAGTACTTC
CSVVWDERAYEQYF
>TRBJ1-5|TRBV10-3|NA|NA
TGTGCCATCAGTGAATACGGCACTAGCAATCAGCCCCAGCATTTT
CAISEYGTSNQPQHF
>TRBJ1-2|TRBV6-1|few|TRBD1
TGTGCCAGCAGTGATTTTGGCAGGGGGTATGGCTACACCTTC
CASSDFGRGYGYTF
>TRBJ2-7|TRBV20-1|NA|NA
TGCAGTGCTAGAGATCCACTAGAGGGCTCCTACGAGCAGTACTTC
CSARDPLEGSYEQYF
>TRBJ2-7|TRBV20-1|NA|NA
TGCAGTGCTAAAAACAGGGTTTCCTACGAGCAGTACTTC
CSAKNRVSYEQYF
>TRBJ2-7|TRBV19|few|NA
TGTGCCAGTAGTGTGACCCCGGGGACCTACGAGCAGTACTTC
CASSVTPGTYEQYF
>TRBJ1-2|TRBV19|few|NA
TGTGCCAGCAGTAGGAACGGGGGCCGTGACTATGGCTACACCTTC
CASSRNGGRDYGYTF